This T cell receptor (beta chain) emerged from a study of cytomegalovirus exposure and HLA in healthy donors. Study-level points and caveats: Highly shared sequence variants in one cluster were likely a sequencing artifact.

Vbeta (60) and Jbeta (13) primers were used in the PCR. This table comes from immunoSEQ multiplex PCR, and its TCRdb copy is limited to in-frame clones, with some not included. The top ten clones hold more than 1.5% of a sample with 150,000 to 200,000 clones, around four fifths of them seen once. The CDR3 has 12 amino acids. Germline loops: CDR1 SGHRS, CDR2 YFSETQ. The V gene end was trimmed by 4 bases and the J gene end by 2 bases; junction bases not matched to a gene: 0. Note on this clone: Antigen specificity is unknown.

This sequence joins TRBV5-1 and TRBJ2-7, with 7 bases lining up with TRBD1. The sequencing input was PBMCs. This clonotype originated in a man younger than 30 in good health and CMV-seronegative. CDR3 sequence: CASSQGAYEQYF. Here the CDR3 DNA reads TGCGCCAGCAGCCAGGGGGCCTACGAGCAGTACTTC.